Listed here are 22 T cell receptor beta chains from one sample, sequenced in a study of CD8 T cells in ankylosing spondylitis. Overall study findings and caveats: One TCR beta motif, made up of under ten highly homologous variants, appeared characteristic of ankylosing spondylitis blood.

TCRdb re-derived calls from the 5' RACE reads in MiXCR, one entry per CDR3 protein. The sample carries about 800,000 distinct CDR3 sequences, 12% recorded once. Their antigen targets remain unknown. Specimen: blood, either unsorted or a sorted T cell fraction (not recorded which). The receptors shown here come from a male donor with ankylosing spondylitis.

This clonotype occurred many times. The chain uses TRBV4-3 and TRBJ2-1, with TRBD1 as a possible D gene (6 bases). The germline V and J ends were trimmed by 4 bases and 2 bases, with 24 bases remaining between them. CDR1 is LGHNA and CDR2 is YSLEER in the germline V gene. This CDR3 has 19 amino acids. Written as DNA, the CDR3 is TGCGCCAGCAGCCCCTCGGGACACGGGACCTTAGACGCCTACAATGAGCAGTTCTTC. It encodes CASSPSGHGTLDAYNEQFF.

The genes are TRBV9 and TRBJ2-1, with D unclear. Trimming stripped 0 bases from V and 9 bases from J, with 13 bases between. The CDR3 runs to 14 residues. CDR1 is SGDLS and CDR2 is YYNGEE in the germline V gene. As DNA, the CDR3 is TGTGCCAGCAGCGTAGAGCCCCAAGATCGTGAGCAGTTCTTC. Its translation: CASSVEPQDREQFF.

The chain combines TRBV5-6 with TRBJ2-3; D may be TRBD1 or TRBD2 (5 bases each). This CDR3 has 14 residues. The V and J ends lost 0 bases and 4 bases respectively, with 9 bases between them. CDR1 and CDR2 (germline): SGHDT, YYEEEE. The CDR3: CASSLGGDADTQYF. The CDR3 bases are TGTGCCAGCAGCTTGGGTGGGGACGCAGATACGCAGTATTTT.

This clonotype was detected a few times. The CDR3 ends on some other residue instead of the conserved phenylalanine or tryptophan, so this is likely a read error. It is unclear where the CDR3 begins or ends on the DNA, so no DNA is shown, and the CDR3 is as TCRdb lists it. The CDR3 protein is CASSFRRNL. V and J are TRBV27 and TRBJ2-7. The germline V gene has CDR1 MNHEY and CDR2 SMNVEV (reference sequence). With termini counted, the CDR3 has 9 amino acids.

This sequence joins TRBV4-2 and TRBJ2-3; D possibly corresponds to TRBD2 (7 bases). The CDR3 runs 16 residues. Germline V lookup: CDR1 LGHNA, CDR2 YNFKEQ. Trimming shortened V by 4 bases and J by 2 bases, and 16 bases separated the two germline ends. The CDR3: CASSPKGGSNTDTQYF. The CDR3 DNA sequence: TGTGCCAGCAGCCCGAAGGGGGGGAGTAACACAGATACGCAGTATTTT.

This clonotype was seen only a few times. V is TRBV5-1 and J is TRBJ2-3, with D unresolved. The CDR3 runs 15 residues. The V and J ends lost 4 bases and 1 base respectively, with 13 bases between them. Germline values: CDR1 SGHRS, CDR2 YFSETQ. DNA for the CDR3: TGCGCCAGCAGCGTAGTGGTGGCTGGCACAGATACGCAGTATTTT. Translation gives CASSVVVAGTDTQYF.

V and J are TRBV10-3 and TRBJ1-1; the D is unclear. The V gene's germline CDR1 is ENHRY and CDR2 SYGVKD. The CDR3 length is 12 residues. With 7 bases removed from V and 4 bases from J, the gap between germline ends came to 10 bases. The CDR3 bases are TGTGCCATCAAGGACGACCGCACTGAAGCTTTCTTT. Translation gives CAIKDDRTEAFF.

This clonotype appeared many times. V and J are TRBV20-1 and TRBJ2-3; 7 bases are shared with TRBD1. The CDR3 is made up of 14 amino acids. Unmatched junction bases numbered 3, after V lost 1 base and J lost 2 bases. Germline loops: CDR1 DFQATT, CDR2 SNEGSKA (reference sequence). The CDR3: CSARGDRDTDTQYF. The DNA of the CDR3 is TGCAGTGCTAGAGGGGACAGAGACACAGATACGCAGTATTTT.

This clonotype was seen once. The V call is TRBV5-1, the J call TRBJ2-5, with D possibly being TRBD1 (5 bases). CDR1 and CDR2 from the germline V gene are SGHRS and YFSETQ. This CDR3 spans 16 amino acids. Between the trimmed V and J ends, which lost 0 bases and 1 base, there was a span of 13 bases. The CDR3 DNA reads TGCGCCAGCAGCTTGGCGGCAGGGTCGTCCCAAGAGACCCAGTACTTC. This gives the protein CASSLAAGSSQETQYF.

The gene calls are TRBV5-1 and TRBJ1-5; a possible D gene is TRBD1 (6 bases). Trimming shortened V by 4 bases and J by 3 bases, and 11 bases separated the two germline ends. CDR1 is SGHRS and CDR2 is YFSETQ in the germline V gene. The CDR3 runs to 14 residues. The CDR3 sequence: CASSEQGNNQPQHF. For the CDR3, the DNA is TGCGCCAGCAGCGAACAGGGCAACAATCAGCCCCAGCATTTT.

This clonotype has a handful of counts. The CDR3 reads CASSRGTSYSGANVLTF. Here the CDR3 DNA reads TGTGCCAGCAGCCGCGGGACATCGTACTCTGGGGCCAACGTCCTGACTTTC. V and J are TRBV5-8 and TRBJ2-6; D possibly matches TRBD1 or TRBD2 (6 bases each). Between the trimmed V and J ends, which lost 4 bases and 0 bases, there was a span of 14 bases. In germline, CDR1 is SGHTS, CDR2 YDEGEE. This CDR3 contains 17 residues.

This clonotype was observed many times. V gene TRBV29-1 combines with J gene TRBJ2-7; D unresolved. Trimming took off 4 bases at V and 2 bases at J, with 9 bases between the two ends. Germline V gives CDR1 SQVTM, CDR2 ANQGSEA. This CDR3 is built from 12 residues. DNA for the CDR3: TGCAGCGTTGGGGCAGGACCCTACGAGCAGTACTTC. As protein: CSVGAGPYEQYF.

This clonotype has at least ten counts. The chain joins TRBV10-2 to TRBJ2-1, with D unresolved. With 0 bases removed from V and 7 bases from J, the gap between germline ends came to 1 base. CDR1 is WSHSY, CDR2 SAAADI, per germline. The CDR3 contains 11 residues. The CDR3 region is CASSESNEQFF. The DNA of the CDR3 is TGCGCCAGCAGTGAGTCGAATGAGCAGTTCTTC.

This rearrangement joins TRBV29-1 to TRBJ2-5; D gene uncertain. The V gene's germline CDR1 is SQVTM and CDR2 ANQGSEA. CDR3 size: 11 residues. The V end lost 7 bases, the J end lost 4 bases, and 10 bases lay between the germline ends. The CDR3 loop is CSASPRETQYF. The DNA for the CDR3 is TGCAGCGCCTCCCCCCGAGAGACCCAGTACTTC.

This clonotype has a handful of counts. This chain joins TRBV20-1 and TRBJ2-1, with D maybe TRBD2 (6 bases). Trimming left V 5 bases short and J 3 bases short, with 20 bases between. The germline V gene encodes CDR1 DFQATT and CDR2 SNEGSKA (reference sequence). The CDR3 is made up of 16 amino acids. CDR3 residues: CSALSGVADIYNEQFF. The CDR3 DNA follows: TGCAGTGCTCTCTCCGGGGTAGCGGACATCTACAATGAGCAGTTCTTC.

The V and J genes are TRBV5-1 and TRBJ2-2; D uncertain. Germline CDR1 and CDR2: SGHRS and YFSETQ. The CDR3 loop spans 16 amino acids. Deletions cut 1 base from V and 0 bases from J, with 10 bases between. The DNA of the CDR3 is TGCGCCAGCAGCTTGTCGTTGCCGGCGAACACCGGGGAGCTGTTTTTT. Protein product: CASSLSLPANTGELFF.

This clonotype has only a few counts. The gene calls are TRBV4-2 and TRBJ2-7; D might be TRBD2 (5 bases). The V end was cut by 2 bases, the J end by 1 base, with 12 bases between. The CDR3 runs 15 residues. Germline V gene data show CDR1 as LGHNA and CDR2 as YNFKEQ. The CDR3 coding sequence is TGTGCCAGCAGCCAACTAGCCCTGACATCCTACGAGCAGTACTTC. Translation: CASSQLALTSYEQYF.

This clonotype was seen repeatedly, ten times or more. This chain links TRBV7-9 with TRBJ1-4, with 8 bases lining up with TRBD1. V shed 5 bases, J shed 2 bases, and the junction held 4 bases outside the gene matches. The CDR3 runs to 15 residues. Germline values: CDR1 SEHNR, CDR2 FQNEAQ (reference sequence). The DNA of the CDR3 is TGTGCCAGCAGCGCACAGGGGGGTACTAATGAAAAACTGTTTTTT. Translating it yields CASSAQGGTNEKLFF.

This clonotype was seen many times. The rearrangement uses TRBV6-5 and TRBJ2-5; D not resolved. The CDR3 consists of 15 residues. The V gene's germline CDR1 is MNHEY and CDR2 SVGAGI. Trimming pared 0 bases from V and 1 base from J, leaving 9 bases between. This chain's CDR3 is CASSYSSSRQETQYF. CDR3 nucleotide sequence: TGTGCCAGCAGTTACTCGAGTTCACGCCAAGAGACCCAGTACTTC.

A few counts support this clonotype. The V and J genes are TRBV6-5 and TRBJ2-1; D might be TRBD2 (6 bases). CDR3 length: 16 amino acids. Per germline, CDR1 MNHEY and CDR2 SVGAGI. Trimming stripped 2 bases from V and 1 base from J, with 12 bases between. The CDR3 region is CASSYGAGPSYNEQFF. CDR3 DNA sequence: TGTGCCAGCAGTTACGGGGCGGGGCCGTCCTACAATGAGCAGTTCTTC.

The chain has TRBV18 and TRBJ1-3; D remains unclear. Trimming removed 2 bases from V and 0 bases from J, with 11 bases in between. CDR3 length equals 16 residues. Germline V gene lookup returns CDR1 KGHSH and CDR2 LQKENI. The CDR3 is CASSPGPGFSGNTIYF. Written as DNA, the CDR3 is TGTGCCAGCTCACCAGGGCCAGGATTCTCTGGAAACACCATATATTTT. Full variable domain (rest looked up from reference TRBV18 and TRBJ1-3): NAGVMQNPRHLVRRRGQEARLRCSPMKGHSHVYWYRQLPEEGLKFMVYLQKENIIDESGMPKERFSAEFPKEGPSILRIQQVVRGDSAAYFCASSPGPGFSGNTIYFGEGSWLTVV.

This rearrangement joins TRBV29-1 to TRBJ1-1; no clear D gene. Germline V lookup: CDR1 SQVTM, CDR2 ANQGSEA. Deletions cut 1 base from V and 5 bases from J, with 20 bases between. CDR3 length: 16 amino acids. The CDR3 protein is CSVEAPQADLRTEAFF. The CDR3, as DNA: TGCAGCGTTGAAGCCCCCCAGGCAGATCTACGTACTGAAGCTTTCTTT. The full variable domain, completed using reference TRBV29-1 and TRBJ1-1, is SAVISQKPSRDICQRGTSLTIQCQVDSQVTMMFWYRQQPGQSLTLIATANQGSEATYESGFVIDKFPISRPNLTFSTLTVSNMSPEDSSIYLCSVEAPQADLRTEAFFGQGTRLTVV.